The T cell receptor (beta chain) under discussion was sequenced for a study of metastatic and nonmetastatic thyroid tumors. V was pared by 7 bases and J by 8 bases, with 8 bases of the junction left unmatched. The CDR3 runs to 15 residues. TCRdb reanalyzed the PCR reads with MiXCR. Seen here are about 43,000 clones, 3% to 3.5% observed once, and the top ten hold roughly a tenth. Thyroid surgery had not been preceded by any treatment in any patient. This clone has only a few counts. The V call is TRBV12-3 or TRBV12-4, the J call TRBJ2-1, with TRBD2 matching 13 bases. The receptor's source is a female donor with papillary thyroid cancer or a benign thyroid nodule (not recorded which). Some clones in this sample may be carry-over from other donors' samples. The sequenced material came from blood. The CDR3 reads CASNGLAGVVDEQFF. The CDR3 region has the DNA TGTGCCAGCAATGGACTAGCGGGAGTTGTCGATGAGCAGTTCTTC.